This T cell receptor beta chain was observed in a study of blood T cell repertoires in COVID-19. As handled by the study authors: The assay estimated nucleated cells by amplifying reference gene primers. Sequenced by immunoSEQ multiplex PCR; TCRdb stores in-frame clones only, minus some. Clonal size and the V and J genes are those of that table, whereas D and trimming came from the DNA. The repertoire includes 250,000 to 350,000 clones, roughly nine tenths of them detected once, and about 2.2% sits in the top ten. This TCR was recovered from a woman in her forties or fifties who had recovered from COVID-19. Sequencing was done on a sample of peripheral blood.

CDR3 region: CASSLKGVPEAFF. The DNA of the CDR3 is TGTGCCAGCAGCTTAAAGGGGGTACCTGAAGCTTTCTTT. The rearrangement joins TRBV5-4 to TRBJ1-1, with D maybe TRBD1 (6 bases). The V end was cut by 2 bases, the J end by 6 bases, with 11 bases between. This CDR3 is 13 amino acids long. From germline, CDR1 is SGHNT and CDR2 YYREEE (reference sequence).